This T cell receptor (beta chain) stems from a study of blood T cell repertoires in COVID-19. Across the whole study: COVID-19 samples from acute and convalescent phases originated in the United States, Italy and Spain. Sources were T cells, B-cell-depleted T cells, or PBMCs; the material itself was cDNA or gDNA.

This clone is a singleton in its sample. In the authors' workflow: Reference gene primer amplification in the assay estimated nucleated cell counts. The table came from immunoSEQ multiplex PCR; TCRdb's copy has only in-frame clones and leaves some out. V, J and clone size are taken as reported in that table, and D and trimming were inferred from the DNA itself. The table includes 170,000 or so clones, roughly 84% detected once. V lost 7 bases and J 5 bases, leaving 15 bases between the germline ends. Germline V gives CDR1 MDHEN, CDR2 SYDVKM. The CDR3 has 13 residues. This chain connects TRBV28 to TRBJ2-7, with D perhaps matching TRBD1 (6 bases). This sequence originates from a human donor in a cohort sampled during active COVID-19. The material sequenced was peripheral blood. DNA for the CDR3: TGTGCCAGCATTCCCCAACAGGGCCACGAGCAGTACTTC. It translates to CASIPQQGHEQYF.